Listed below are T cell receptor beta chains from one sample, sequenced in a study of identifying expanded T cells in peripheral blood. Sequencing was performed with immunoSEQ multiplex PCR; in TCRdb, only in-frame clones are kept and a portion is missing. The sample has tens of thousands of clones; roughly 86% are singletons. Material for sequencing was blood. The receptor set was obtained from a person between 18 and 70 years old in good health. Each CDR3 is given with its conserved first and last residue. Each record gives: clone size, V gene, D gene, J gene, CDR3 DNA, CDR3 protein. A D gene is named only where the DNA matches it firmly. Not all rows give a size; the values are once, few, many and, for expanded clones, a class.

>NA|TRBV25-1|NA|TRBJ1-1
TGTGCCAGCAGTGATCAGGACGGCCGAGTGAACACTGAAGCTTTCTTT
CASSDQDGRVNTEAFF
>NA|TRBV11-3|NA|TRBJ2-7
TGTGCCAGCAGCTCCGGCCGAAACTACGAGCAGTACTTC
CASSSGRNYEQYF
>NA|TRBV5-1|NA|TRBJ1-2
TGCGCCAGCAGCGACAGCTCGGGCTATGGCTACACCTTC
CASSDSSGYGYTF
>NA|TRBV18|NA|TRBJ1-1
TGTGCCAGCTCCCGCAGGGAATCGGAAGCTTTCTTT
CASSRRESEAFF
>NA|TRBV18|NA|TRBJ1-1
TGTGCCAGCTCACCAGGCCGGGTGCCCACTGAAGCTTTCTTT
CASSPGRVPTEAFF
>NA|TRBV5-4|TRBD1|TRBJ2-2
TGTGCCAGCATCCCCGACCCGGGACAGGTTGTCTCCGGGGAGCTGTTTTTT
CASIPDPGQVVSGELFF
>NA|TRBV4-1|NA|TRBJ1-2
TGTGCCAGCAGCCACCGCTATGGCTACACCTTC
CASSHRYGYTF
>NA|TRBV6-5|NA|TRBJ2-7
TGTGCCAGCAGACGTCTCTACAGGAGCTCCTACGAGCAGTACTTC
CASRRLYRSSYEQYF
>NA|TRBV18|TRBD1|TRBJ1-2
TGTGCCAGCTCACCGACGACAGGGCGGAACTATGGCTACACCTTC
CASSPTTGRNYGYTF
>NA|TRBV2|TRBD2|TRBJ2-3
TGTGCCAGCATAGAAGGCACTAGCGGGAGGGAGCTAATTAGCACAGATACGCAGTATTTT
CASIEGTSGRELISTDTQYF
>NA|TRBV5-1|NA|TRBJ2-3
TGCGCCAGCAGCTTTGGGACTTCTTATAGCACAGATACGCAGTATTTT
CASSFGTSYSTDTQYF
>NA|TRBV7-8|TRBD1|TRBJ2-7
TGTGCCAGCAGCACGTACGGGACAGATGGTTACTCCTACGAGCAGTACTTC
CASSTYGTDGYSYEQYF
>once|TRBV30|NA|TRBJ2-5
TGTGCCTGGGACTCTCTCGAGGAGACCCAGTACTTC
CAWDSLEETQYF
>once|TRBV27|NA|TRBJ1-1
TGTGCCAGCAGTCCCCCGGGGGGGGCTGAAGCTTTCTTT
CASSPPGGAEAFF
>NA|TRBV18|NA|TRBJ1-4
TGTGCCAGCTCCCAGGGACCTCTTAAAGAAAAACTGTTTTTT
CASSQGPLKEKLFF
>NA|TRBV18|NA|TRBJ2-1
TGTGCCAGCTCACCAAAAAATGAGCAGTTCTTC
CASSPKNEQFF
>NA|TRBV4-1|TRBD1|TRBJ2-3
TGCGCCAGCAGCCACAAGCACAGGGGGCAGGGGCGCGCAGATACGCAGTATTTT
CASSHKHRGQGRADTQYF
>once|TRBV30|NA|TRBJ2-3
TGTGCCTACGAGAGGGACTCGGAGACAGATACGCAGTATTTT
CAYERDSETDTQYF
>NA|TRBV7-2|TRBD1|TRBJ1-4
TGTGCCAGCAGCCCGGGACAGGGGGCGGGCGAAAAACTGTTTTTT
CASSPGQGAGEKLFF
>NA|TRBV6-5|NA|TRBJ1-6
TGTGCCAGCAGGCTGAGACGGGATAATTCACCCCTCCACTTT
CASRLRRDNSPLHF
>NA|TRBV6-1|NA|TRBJ2-7
TGTGCCAGCAGGAACTCCGCTGGATTCTACGAGCAGTACTTC
CASRNSAGFYEQYF
>NA|TRBV6-5|NA|TRBJ1-1
TGTGCCAGCAGTTACGAAGGACAGCGACAAGCTTTCTTT
CASSYEGQRQAFF
>few|TRBV6-6|NA|TRBJ1-1
TGTGCCAGCACCTACCTGGACTCAAACACTGAAGCTTTCTTT
CASTYLDSNTEAFF
>NA|TRBV30|TRBD1|TRBJ2-7
TGTGCCTGGGGGAGCTCGGGACAGGGGCCGTACGAGCAGTACTTC
CAWGSSGQGPYEQYF
>NA|TRBV5-1|TRBD1|TRBJ1-2
TGCGCCAGCAGCCCGGAGGTACAGGGGAACTATGGCTACACCTTC
CASSPEVQGNYGYTF
>NA|TRBV7-9|NA|TRBJ1-2
TGTGCCAGCAGCTTAGGACAGATAAATTATGGCTACACCTTC
CASSLGQINYGYTF
>NA|TRBV19|TRBD2|TRBJ2-1
TGTGCCAGTAGTGCTGGGACTAGCGGGACGAGCTCCTACAATGAGCAGTTCTTC
CASSAGTSGTSSYNEQFF
>NA|TRBV19|NA|TRBJ1-5
TGTGCCAGTAGTTATGGACGGTATAGCAATCAGCCCCAGCATTTT
CASSYGRYSNQPQHF
>NA|TRBV18|NA|TRBJ1-2
TGTGCCAGCTCACCACCGTGGGACAAAGGCTACACCTTC
CASSPPWDKGYTF
>NA|TRBV7-6|TRBD2|TRBJ2-1
TGTGCCAGCAGCTCATTAGCGGGAGTAGGAGACAATGAGCAGTTCTTC
CASSSLAGVGDNEQFF
>NA|TRBV28|TRBD2|TRBJ2-1
TGTGCCAGCAGTTTATGGACTAGCGGGAACAATGAGCAGTTCTTC
CASSLWTSGNNEQFF
>NA|TRBV9|NA|TRBJ1-1
TGTGCCAGCAGCGTAGGTACTACGCGGGGGAACACTGAAGCTTTCTTT
CASSVGTTRGNTEAFF
>NA|TRBV2|TRBD1|TRBJ1-2
TGTGCCAGCAGCCGGGACAGGGGTTACTATGGCTACACCTTC
CASSRDRGYYGYTF
>NA|TRBV5-1|NA|TRBJ1-1
TGCGCCAGCAGCTTGTGGTTCACCGAGGGGAACACTGAAGCTTTCTTT
CASSLWFTEGNTEAFF
>NA|TRBV18|NA|TRBJ1-2
TGTGCCAGCTCACCTTCCCCTGCGGGAGGTTGGGGCTACACCTTC
CASSPSPAGGWGYTF
>NA|TRBV9|TRBD2|TRBJ2-2
TGTGCCAGCAGCGGACTAGCGGGAGGAACCGGGGAGCTGTTTTTT
CASSGLAGGTGELFF
>few|TRBV19|NA|TRBJ2-7
TGTGCCAGTAGTATCACGGGACACCTCTACGAGCAGTACTTC
CASSITGHLYEQYF
>NA|TRBV18|NA|TRBJ1-1
TGTGCCAGCCGGCGGAGGGGACGCACTGAAGCTTTCTTT
CASRRRGRTEAFF
>NA|TRBV20-1|NA|TRBJ1-2
TGCAGTGCTAGTAGGGAGGGCTACACCTTC
CSASREGYTF
>NA|TRBV18|NA|TRBJ2-7
TGTGCCAGCTCACCGGGCATCAACGAGCAGTACTTC
CASSPGINEQYF
>NA|TRBV10-3|NA|TRBJ2-4
TGTGCCATCAGTGAGTCGGTCGAAAACATTCAGTACTTC
CAISESVENIQYF
>NA|TRBV30|NA|TRBJ1-3
TGTGCCTGGAGTTTCACAGGAGGAAACACCATATATTTT
CAWSFTGGNTIYF
>NA|TRBV11-2|TRBD1|TRBJ1-1
TGTGCCAGCAGCCCGGGACAGGGGGAGGCTGAAGCTTTCTTT
CASSPGQGEAEAFF
>NA|TRBV27|NA|TRBJ2-1
TGTGCCAGCAGTCCCACAGGGTGGTCCTACAATGAGCAGTTCTTC
CASSPTGWSYNEQFF